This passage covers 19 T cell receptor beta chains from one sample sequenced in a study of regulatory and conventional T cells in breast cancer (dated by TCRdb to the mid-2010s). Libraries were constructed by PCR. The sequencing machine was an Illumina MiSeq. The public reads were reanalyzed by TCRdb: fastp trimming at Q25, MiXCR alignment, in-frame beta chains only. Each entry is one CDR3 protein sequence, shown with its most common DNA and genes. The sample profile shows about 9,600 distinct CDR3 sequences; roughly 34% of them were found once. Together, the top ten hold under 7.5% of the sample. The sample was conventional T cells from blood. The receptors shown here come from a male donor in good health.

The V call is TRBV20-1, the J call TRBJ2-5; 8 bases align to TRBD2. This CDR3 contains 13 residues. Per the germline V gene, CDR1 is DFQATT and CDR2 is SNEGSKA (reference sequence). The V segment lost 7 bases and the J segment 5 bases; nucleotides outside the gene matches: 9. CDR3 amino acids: CSVPGLAGETQYF. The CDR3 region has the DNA TGCAGTGTACCTGGACTAGCAGGCGAGACCCAGTACTTC.

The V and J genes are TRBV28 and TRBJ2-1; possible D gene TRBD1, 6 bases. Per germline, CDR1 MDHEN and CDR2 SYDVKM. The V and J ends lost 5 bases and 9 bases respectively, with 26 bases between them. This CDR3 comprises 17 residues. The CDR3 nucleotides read TGTGCCAGCAGTGATGGGCTCCAGGGGCGGCTTTCGCTTGAGCAGTTCTTC. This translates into CASSDGLQGRLSLEQFF. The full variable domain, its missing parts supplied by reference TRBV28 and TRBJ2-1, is DVKVTQSSRYLVKRTGEKVFLECVQDMDHENMFWYRQDPGLGLRLIYFSYDVKMKEKGDIPEGYSVSREKKERFSLILESASTNQTSMYLCASSDGLQGRLSLEQFFGPGTRLTVL.

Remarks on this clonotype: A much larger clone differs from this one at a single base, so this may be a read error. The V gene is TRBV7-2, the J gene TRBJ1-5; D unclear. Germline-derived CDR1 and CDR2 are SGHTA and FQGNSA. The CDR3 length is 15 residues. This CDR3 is CASSLGVSSSQPQHF. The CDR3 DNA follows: TGTGCCAGCAGCCTAGGTGTGTCCAGCAGTCAGCCCCAGCATTTT.

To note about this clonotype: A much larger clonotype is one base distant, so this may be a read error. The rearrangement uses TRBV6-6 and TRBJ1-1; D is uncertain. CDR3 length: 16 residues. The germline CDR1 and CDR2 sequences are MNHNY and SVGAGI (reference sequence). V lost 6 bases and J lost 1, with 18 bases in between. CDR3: CASSDSAGKGNTEAFF. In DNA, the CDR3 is TGTGCCAGCAGCGACTCCGCGGGGAAGGGGAACACTGAAGCTTTCTTT.

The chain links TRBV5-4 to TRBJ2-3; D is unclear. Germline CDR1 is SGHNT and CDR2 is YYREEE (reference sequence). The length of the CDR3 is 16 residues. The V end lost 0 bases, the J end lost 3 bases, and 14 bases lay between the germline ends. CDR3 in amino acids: CASSLGAETPTDTQYF. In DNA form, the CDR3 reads TGTGCCAGCAGCTTGGGGGCCGAAACGCCGACAGATACGCAGTATTTT. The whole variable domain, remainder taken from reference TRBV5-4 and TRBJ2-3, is ETGVTQSPTHLIKTRGQQVTLRCSSQSGHNTVSWYQQALGQGPQFIFQYYREEENGRGNFPPRFSGLQFPNYSSELNVNALELDDSALYLCASSLGAETPTDTQYFGPGTRLTVL.

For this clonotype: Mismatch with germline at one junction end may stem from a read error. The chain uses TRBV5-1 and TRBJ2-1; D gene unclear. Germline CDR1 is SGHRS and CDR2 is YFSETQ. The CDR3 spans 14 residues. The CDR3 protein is CASGLEVPYNEQFF. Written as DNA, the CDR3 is TGCGCCAGCGGCTTGGAAGTACCTTACAATGAGCAGTTCTTC.

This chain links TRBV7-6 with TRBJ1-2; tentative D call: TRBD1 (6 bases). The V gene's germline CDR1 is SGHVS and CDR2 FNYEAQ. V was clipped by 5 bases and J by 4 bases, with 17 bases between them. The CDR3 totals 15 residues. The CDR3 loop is CASSPVGGATYGYTF. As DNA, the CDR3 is TGTGCCAGCAGCCCCGTCGGGGGGGCAACCTATGGCTACACCTTC.

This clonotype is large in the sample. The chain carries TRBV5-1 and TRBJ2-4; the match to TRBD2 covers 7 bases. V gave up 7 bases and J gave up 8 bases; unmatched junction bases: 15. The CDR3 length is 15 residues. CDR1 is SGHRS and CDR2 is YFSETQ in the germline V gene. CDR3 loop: CASPVLAEEAHIQYF. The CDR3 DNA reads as TGCGCCAGCCCTGTTCTAGCGGAGGAAGCCCACATTCAGTACTTC.

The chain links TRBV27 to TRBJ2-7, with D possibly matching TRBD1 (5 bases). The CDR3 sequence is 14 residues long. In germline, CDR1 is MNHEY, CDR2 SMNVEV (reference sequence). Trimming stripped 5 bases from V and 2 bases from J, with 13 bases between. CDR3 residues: CASSPKGLAYEQYF. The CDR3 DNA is TGTGCCAGCAGTCCCAAGGGGCTCGCCTACGAGCAGTACTTC.

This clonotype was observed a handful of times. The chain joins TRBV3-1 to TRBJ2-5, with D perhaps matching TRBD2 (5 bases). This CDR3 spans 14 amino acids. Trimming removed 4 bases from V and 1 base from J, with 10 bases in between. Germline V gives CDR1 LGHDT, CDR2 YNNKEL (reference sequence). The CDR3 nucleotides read TGTGCCAGCAGCCCGAGGGAACTCCAAGAGACCCAGTACTTC. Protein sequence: CASSPRELQETQYF.

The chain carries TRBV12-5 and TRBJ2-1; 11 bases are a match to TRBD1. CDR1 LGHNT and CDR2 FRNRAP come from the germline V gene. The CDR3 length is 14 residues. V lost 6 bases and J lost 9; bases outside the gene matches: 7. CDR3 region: CASGGTGGITEQFF. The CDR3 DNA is TGTGCTAGTGGCGGGACAGGGGGAATTACTGAGCAGTTCTTC.

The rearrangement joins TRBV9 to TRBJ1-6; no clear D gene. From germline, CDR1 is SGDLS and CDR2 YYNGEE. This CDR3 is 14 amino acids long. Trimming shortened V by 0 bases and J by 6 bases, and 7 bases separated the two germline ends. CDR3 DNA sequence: TGTGCCAGCAGCGTAGGGTACAGTAATTCACCCCTCCACTTT. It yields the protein CASSVGYSNSPLHF.

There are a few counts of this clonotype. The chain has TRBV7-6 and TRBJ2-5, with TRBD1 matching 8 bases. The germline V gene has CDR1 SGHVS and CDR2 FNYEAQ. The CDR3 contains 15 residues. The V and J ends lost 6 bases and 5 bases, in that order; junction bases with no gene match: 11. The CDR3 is CASRPGTGTWETQYF. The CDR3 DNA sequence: TGTGCCAGCAGGCCAGGGACAGGCACATGGGAGACCCAGTACTTC.

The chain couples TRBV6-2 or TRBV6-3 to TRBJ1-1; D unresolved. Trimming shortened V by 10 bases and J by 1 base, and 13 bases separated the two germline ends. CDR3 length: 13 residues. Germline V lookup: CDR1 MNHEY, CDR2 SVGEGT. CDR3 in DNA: TGTGCCACTGCTTGGGCTAGGAACACTGAAGCTTTCTTT. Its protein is CATAWARNTEAFF.

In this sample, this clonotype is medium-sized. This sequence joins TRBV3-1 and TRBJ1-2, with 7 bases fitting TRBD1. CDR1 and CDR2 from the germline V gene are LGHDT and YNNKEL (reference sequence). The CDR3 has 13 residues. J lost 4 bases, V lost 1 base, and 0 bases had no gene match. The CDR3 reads CASSQGTGYGYTF. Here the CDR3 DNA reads TGTGCCAGCAGCCAAGGGACAGGCTATGGCTACACCTTC.

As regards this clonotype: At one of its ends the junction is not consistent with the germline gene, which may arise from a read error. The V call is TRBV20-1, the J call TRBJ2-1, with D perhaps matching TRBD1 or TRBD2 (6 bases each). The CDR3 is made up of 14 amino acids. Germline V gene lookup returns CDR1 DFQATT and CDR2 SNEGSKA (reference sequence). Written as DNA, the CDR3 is TGCAGTGCTAGGGTCCGGGGGCTGTACAGTGAGCAGTTCTTC. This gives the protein CSARVRGLYSEQFF.

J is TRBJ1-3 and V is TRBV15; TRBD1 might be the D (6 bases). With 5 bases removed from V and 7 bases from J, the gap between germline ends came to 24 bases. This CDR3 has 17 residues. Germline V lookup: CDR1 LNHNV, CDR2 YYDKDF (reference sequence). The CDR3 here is CATSLRSGGAKVNTIYF. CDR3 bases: TGTGCCACCAGCCTCCGTAGTGGGGGGGCGAAAGTGAACACCATATATTTT.

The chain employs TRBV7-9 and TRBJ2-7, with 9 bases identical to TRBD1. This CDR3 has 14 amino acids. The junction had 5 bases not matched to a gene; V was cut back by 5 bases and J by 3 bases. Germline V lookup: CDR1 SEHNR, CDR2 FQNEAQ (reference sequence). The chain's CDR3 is CASSLGQGNYEQYF. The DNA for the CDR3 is TGTGCCAGCAGCCTGGGACAGGGTAACTACGAGCAGTACTTC.

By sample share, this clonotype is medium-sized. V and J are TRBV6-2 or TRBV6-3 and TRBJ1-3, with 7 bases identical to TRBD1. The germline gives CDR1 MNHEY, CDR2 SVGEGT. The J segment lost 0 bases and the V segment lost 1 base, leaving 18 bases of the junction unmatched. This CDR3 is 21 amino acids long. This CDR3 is CASSYWKQGQRSPNSGNTIYF. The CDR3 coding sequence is TGTGCCAGCAGTTACTGGAAACAGGGGCAGAGATCTCCAAACTCTGGAAACACCATATATTTT.